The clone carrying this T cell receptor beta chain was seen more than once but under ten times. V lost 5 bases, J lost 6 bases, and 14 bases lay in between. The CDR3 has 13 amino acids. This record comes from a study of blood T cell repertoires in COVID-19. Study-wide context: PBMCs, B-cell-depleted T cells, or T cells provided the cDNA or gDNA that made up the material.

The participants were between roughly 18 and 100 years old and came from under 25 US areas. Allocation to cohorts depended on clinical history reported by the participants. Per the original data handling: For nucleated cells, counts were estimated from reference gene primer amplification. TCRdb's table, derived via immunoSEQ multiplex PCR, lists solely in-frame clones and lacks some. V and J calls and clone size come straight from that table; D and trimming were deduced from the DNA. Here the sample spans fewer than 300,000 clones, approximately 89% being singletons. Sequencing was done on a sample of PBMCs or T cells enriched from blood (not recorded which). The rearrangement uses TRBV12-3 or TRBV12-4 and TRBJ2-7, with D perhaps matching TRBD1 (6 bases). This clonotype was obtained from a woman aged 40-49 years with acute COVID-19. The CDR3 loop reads CASSDQGLGEQYF. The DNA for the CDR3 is TGTGCCAGCAGTGACCAGGGGTTGGGCGAGCAGTACTTC.